A single sample is the source of the 20 T cell receptor beta chains below, sequenced in a study of blood T cells in healthy people across ages (dated by TCRdb to about 2015). The library was produced with 5' RACE. Sequencing used an Illumina HiSeq 2500. A second PCR of about 6 to 12 cycles was performed with a sample-barcoded 5' primer and a J-beta primer mix. TCRdb's own reprocessing of the public reads used fastp at Q25 and MiXCR and kept productive beta chains. Each entry is one CDR3 protein sequence, shown with its most common DNA and genes. The table for this sample lists around 900,000 distinct CDR3 sequences; approximately 50% of them were counted only once. The top ten clonotypes cover 20% to 25% of the sample. The material sequenced was blood. These receptors were obtained from a woman aged 55-70 years in good health.

The rearrangement joins TRBV6-2 or TRBV6-3 to TRBJ2-3; D possibly corresponds to TRBD2 (7 bases). Trimming took off 7 bases at V and 1 base at J, with 21 bases between the two ends. Looked up from germline, CDR1 is MNHEY and CDR2 is SVGEGT. There are 17 residues in the CDR3. The CDR3 bases are TGTGCCAGCACCCGACCGAGGGGGGGACGTGGCACAGATACGCAGTATTTT. Protein sequence: CASTRPRGGRGTDTQYF.

J is TRBJ2-1 and V is TRBV6-5, with no clear D. The CDR3 extends over 12 amino acids. The germline V gene has CDR1 MNHEY and CDR2 SVGAGI. Deletions cut 7 bases from V and 9 bases from J, with 13 bases between. CDR3 region: CASKPRIGEQFF. The CDR3 DNA reads as TGTGCCAGCAAGCCAAGAATAGGTGAGCAGTTCTTC.

To note about this clonotype: This may be a read error, as it is one base from a much larger clone. This chain links TRBV29-1 with TRBJ2-7; D possibly corresponds to TRBD2 (5 bases). The CDR3 consists of 13 residues. Germline V gene data show CDR1 as SQVTM and CDR2 as ANQGSEA. Deletions cut 8 bases from V and 4 bases from J, with 18 bases between. This chain's CDR3 is CSFVRTLPYEQYF. CDR3 sequence (DNA): TGCAGCTTTGTACGGACTCTTCCTTACGAGCAGTACTTC.

This chain uses TRBV3-1 with TRBJ1-1; possible D gene TRBD1, 6 bases. Trimming took 4 bases from V and 5 from J, leaving 14 bases between them. This CDR3 contains 14 residues. CDR1 and CDR2 from the germline V gene are LGHDT and YNNKEL (reference sequence). CDR3 protein: CASSPSGGKTEAFF. The CDR3 region has the DNA TGTGCCAGCAGCCCCTCGGGGGGCAAGACTGAAGCTTTCTTT. Drawing the rest from reference TRBV3-1 and TRBJ1-1, the complete variable domain is DTAVSQTPKYLVTQMGNDKSIKCEQNLGHDTMYWYKQDSKKFLKIMFSYNNKELIINETVPNRFSPKSPDKAHLNLHINSLELGDSAVYFCASSPSGGKTEAFFGQGTRLTVV.

The chain recombines TRBV7-9 with TRBJ2-7, with TRBD2 matching over 13 bases. Germline CDR1 and CDR2: SEHNR and FQNEAQ (reference sequence). The trim removed 3 bases at V and 7 bases at J, leaving 21 bases unmatched. The CDR3 is 20 amino acids. The CDR3 region has the DNA TGTGCCAGCAGCTTTTTAACTAGCGGGAGGGCCCCGAGCTCCTACAATGAGCAGTACTTC. Translated: CASSFLTSGRAPSSYNEQYF.

Only a few counts were recorded for this clonotype. The chain couples TRBV7-2 to TRBJ2-1; the D is unclear. Trimming took 1 base from V and 4 from J, leaving 11 bases between them. Germline loops: CDR1 SGHTA, CDR2 FQGNSA. This CDR3 comprises 15 residues. The CDR3 spells CASSLGGREYNEQFF. Here the CDR3 DNA reads TGTGCCAGCAGCTTAGGAGGCAGAGAATACAATGAGCAGTTCTTC.

This clonotype has a handful of counts. V usage is TRBV10-3 and J usage is TRBJ1-5; tentative D call: TRBD1 (5 bases). Trimming stripped 3 bases from V and 6 bases from J, with 9 bases between. This CDR3 spans 13 amino acids. Germline V gene data show CDR1 as ENHRY and CDR2 as SYGVKD. The CDR3 loop is CAISDRGFQPQHF. CDR3 nucleotides: TGTGCCATCAGTGATCGGGGCTTTCAGCCCCAGCATTTT.

Only one count was recorded for this clonotype. V and J are TRBV28 and TRBJ2-7; TRBD1 is a possible D gene (5 bases). Trimming pared 4 bases from V and 3 bases from J, leaving 16 bases between. The CDR3 loop spans 15 amino acids. CDR1 MDHEN and CDR2 SYDVKM come from the germline V gene. The CDR3 region is CASSSPMDMFYEQYF. The CDR3 DNA reads TGTGCCAGCAGTTCTCCGATGGACATGTTCTACGAGCAGTACTTC.

This clonotype showed up just once. This chain joins TRBV20-1 and TRBJ2-7; weak D call: TRBD2 (6 bases). Trimming took off 2 bases at V and 2 bases at J, with 13 bases between the two ends. The CDR3 has 14 residues. Germline CDR1 reads DFQATT; CDR2 reads SNEGSKA (reference sequence). This CDR3 reads CSARSERATYEQYF. CDR3 DNA sequence: TGCAGTGCTAGATCTGAGCGGGCCACCTACGAGCAGTACTTC.

The chain recombines TRBV2 with TRBJ1-5; D remains unclear. Trimming left V 7 bases short and J 6 bases short, with 13 bases between. Looked up from germline, CDR1 is SNHLY and CDR2 is FYNNEI. The CDR3 is 13 amino acids. CDR3 sequence reads: CASTEGLVQPQHF. In nucleotides, the CDR3 is TGTGCCAGCACTGAGGGTCTCGTTCAGCCCCAGCATTTT.

Regarding this clonotype: Mismatch with germline at one junction end may stem from a read error. V gene TRBV7-6 combines with J gene TRBJ2-7; D is perhaps TRBD1 (5 bases). The CDR3 covers 13 residues. Germline CDR1 and CDR2: SGHVS and FNYEAQ. CDR3 region: CAGSLDSRYEQYF. DNA for the CDR3: TGTGCCGGCAGCTTAGACAGCAGATACGAGCAGTACTTC.

This clonotype occurred a few times. CDR3 sequence: CASSFGVQGAFTQYF. For the CDR3, the DNA is TGTGCCAGCAGTTTCGGGGTACAGGGGGCGTTTACGCAGTATTTT. This chain connects TRBV27 to TRBJ2-3; 9 positions agree with TRBD1. With 3 bases clipped from V and 8 bases from J, the junction kept 9 bases outside the gene matches. Germline CDR1 MNHEY, CDR2 SMNVEV (reference sequence). CDR3 length: 15 amino acids.

Details on this clonotype: One base away lies a much larger clone, so this may be a sequencing read error. The chain combines TRBV29-1 with TRBJ2-7, with D possibly being TRBD2 (6 bases). The CDR3 extends over 13 amino acids. Germline-derived CDR1 and CDR2 are SQVTM and ANQGSEA. The CDR3 loop is CCVRDSGSYEQYF. The CDR3 nucleotides are TGCTGCGTGAGGGATAGCGGATCCTACGAGCAGTACTTC.

The chain joins TRBV29-1 to TRBJ2-2; 8 bases fit TRBD2. This CDR3 region has 15 residues. The ends lost 4 bases at V and 1 base at J; junction bases unmatched: 5. The germline V gene has CDR1 SQVTM and CDR2 ANQGSEA. The CDR3: CSVGSLAGNTGELFF. In nucleotides, the CDR3 is TGCAGCGTTGGGTCTCTAGCGGGGAACACCGGGGAGCTGTTTTTT.

The chain has TRBV7-9 and TRBJ2-1; 13 positions agree with TRBD2. CDR1 is SEHNR, CDR2 FQNEAQ, per germline (reference sequence). This CDR3 is built from 15 residues. With 5 bases clipped from V and 8 bases from J, the junction kept 6 bases outside the gene matches. The CDR3 DNA reads TGTGCCAGCAGCCCCACTAGCGGGAGGGTTTATGAGCAGTTCTTC. Translated, it gives CASSPTSGRVYEQFF.

This clonotype showed up many times. This sequence joins TRBV27 and TRBJ2-5; no reliable D call. Germline-derived CDR1 and CDR2 are MNHEY and SMNVEV (reference sequence). This CDR3 contains 13 residues. Between the trimmed V and J ends, which lost 3 bases and 11 bases, there was a span of 16 bases. The CDR3 sequence is CASSLGSKDEQYF. CDR3 DNA sequence: TGTGCCAGCAGTTTGGGAAGTAAAGATGAGCAGTACTTC.

This clonotype was recorded a few times. This rearrangement joins TRBV20-1 to TRBJ2-7; D may be TRBD2 (5 bases). The end of the DNA is better explained by TRBJ2-5, so the J call may be wrong. This CDR3 is 12 amino acids long. Germline loops: CDR1 DFQATT, CDR2 SNEGSKA (reference sequence). CDR3 DNA sequence: TGCAGTGCTACCCTAGCTCAAGAGACCCAGTACTTC. Translation gives CSATLAQETQYF.

The chain links TRBV6-5 to TRBJ2-5, with unresolved D. Deletions cut 7 bases from V and 7 bases from J, with 19 bases between. The CDR3 covers 14 residues. Germline V gene data show CDR1 as MNHEY and CDR2 as SVGAGI. CDR3: CASNGPAPKGTQYF. The CDR3 DNA reads TGTGCCAGCAACGGTCCGGCCCCGAAAGGGACCCAGTACTTC.

The chain joins TRBV18 to TRBJ2-3, with TRBD2 matching 11 bases. CDR3 size: 15 residues. J was trimmed by 5 bases and V by 2 bases; bases with no gene match: 3. Per germline, CDR1 KGHSH and CDR2 LQKENI. The CDR3 region has the DNA TGTGCCAGCTCACCAGTAGGACTAGCGGGAGATACGCAGTATTTT. It translates to CASSPVGLAGDTQYF. Based on the CDR3 plus reference TRBV18 and TRBJ2-3, the full variable domain is NAGVMQNPRHLVRRRGQEARLRCSPMKGHSHVYWYRQLPEEGLKFMVYLQKENIIDESGMPKERFSAEFPKEGPSILRIQQVVRGDSAAYFCASSPVGLAGDTQYFGPGTRLTVL.

J is TRBJ2-4 and V is TRBV28, with 8 nucleotides matching TRBD2. With V trimmed by 3 bases and J by 13 bases, 14 bases remained unmatched. CDR3 length: 15 amino acids. Germline-derived CDR1 and CDR2 are MDHEN and SYDVKM. CDR3 in amino acids: CASSFGRAGVREQYF. The DNA of the CDR3 is TGTGCCAGCAGTTTTGGACGAGCGGGAGTACGGGAGCAGTACTTC.